One and the same sample provided the 3 T cell receptor beta chains below, sequenced in a study of PD-1 blockade in classical Hodgkin lymphoma. Generated by immunoSEQ multiplex PCR, the TCRdb table keeps only in-frame clones and is missing some. The table has roughly 25,000 clones, roughly four fifths seen once. Brentuximab vedotin exposure varied, and every patient relapsed after autologous stem cell transplantation. Source: peripheral blood mononuclear cells (PBMCs), taken before the second cycle of nivolumab. The receptors here all came from a human donor with classical Hodgkin lymphoma.

The chain uses TRBV19 and TRBJ2-5; tentative D call: TRBD2 (7 bases). CDR3 length: 15 amino acids. Trimming removed 5 bases at V and 2 bases at J, with 15 bases between. Per germline, CDR1 LNHDA and CDR2 SQIVND (reference sequence). The CDR3 sequence is CASSLGGALQETQYF. CDR3 bases: TGTGCCAGTAGTTTAGGGGGGGCCCTACAAGAGACCCAGTACTTC.

The chain couples TRBV4-3 to TRBJ2-6; tentative D call: TRBD1 (5 bases). V lost 0 bases to trimming and J lost 4 bases, with 10 bases between them. Germline CDR1 and CDR2: LGHNA and YSLEER. This CDR3 contains 16 residues. CDR3 bases: TGCGCCAGCAGCCAAGATCAGGGTACCGGGGCCAACGTCCTGACTTTC. This translates into CASSQDQGTGANVLTF.

As regards this clone: Other DNA sequences from this sample encode an identical CDR3 as well. The genes are TRBV4-3 and TRBJ2-7; a weak D match, TRBD1 (6 bases). Germline CDR1 LGHNA, CDR2 YSLEER. The V end lost 3 bases, the J end lost 7 bases, and 13 bases lay between the germline ends. This CDR3 is 13 amino acids long. CDR3 sequence: CASSQRTGREQYF. CDR3 DNA: TGCGCCAGCAGCCAGAGAACAGGGCGTGAGCAGTACTTC.